This TCR beta chain came from a study of patients and donors after allogeneic stem cell transplantation. Germline-derived CDR1 and CDR2 are MNHEY and SMNVEV (reference sequence). This CDR3 spans 14 amino acids. V gave up 4 bases and J gave up 2 bases, with 6 bases separating them. This clonotype occurred a few times. From the RT-PCR reads, TCRdb called clonotypes with MiXCR, one entry per CDR3 protein. The table records approximately 430,000 distinct CDR3 sequences, roughly 17% of them present only once. The specimen sequenced was blood, either unsorted or a sorted T cell fraction (not recorded which). The sequence came from a human donor who was either an allogeneic HSCT recipient or a stem cell or donor lymphocyte infusion donor (not recorded which). It is not recorded whose cells these are; they may come from a transplant donor. The chain has TRBV27 and TRBJ2-6; D gene uncertain. The CDR3 spells CASSSIAGANVLTF. CDR3 nucleotide sequence: TGTGCCAGCAGTTCCATCGCTGGGGCCAACGTCCTGACTTTC.